These 5 T cell receptor beta chains were all obtained from the same sample, sequenced in a study of long-term antiretroviral therapy in people with HIV. At the survey level, the v3.0 immunoSEQ assay was run. Profiling relied on immunoSEQ multiplex PCR, and the TCRdb table lists in-frame clones only, not all of them. The sample consists of about 30,000 clones, 70% to 85% of them appearing once. The source material was unsorted PBMCs, sampled 3 years after starting antiretroviral therapy. The source is a middle-aged man with HIV.

The chain combines TRBV6-6 with TRBJ1-6; maybe TRBD1 (5 bases). Trimming took 5 bases from V and 7 from J, leaving 12 bases between them. Germline V CDR1 and CDR2: MNHNY, SVGAGI (reference sequence). There are 14 residues in the CDR3. In nucleotides, the CDR3 is TGTGCCAGCAGTAGTCCAGGGTCAAATTCACCCCTCCACTTT. It yields the protein CASSSPGSNSPLHF.

This chain connects TRBV19 to TRBJ1-5; possible D gene TRBD1, 5 bases. V lost 10 bases to trimming and J lost 1 base, with 14 bases between them. The CDR3 spans 14 residues. CDR1 and CDR2 from the germline V gene are LNHDA and SQIVND (reference sequence). The CDR3 loop is CATNPGKSNQPQHF. The CDR3 nucleotides are TGTGCCACCAACCCAGGGAAGAGCAATCAGCCCCAGCATTTT.

This clone was detected a few times. This chain joins TRBV10-1 and TRBJ2-7; 11 positions match TRBD1. The V gene's germline CDR1 is WNHNN and CDR2 SYGVQD (reference sequence). The CDR3 totals 14 residues. The trim removed 8 bases at V and 2 bases at J, leaving 5 bases unmatched. DNA of the CDR3: TGCGCCAGCTCAGGGACAGGGGGACCCTACGAGCAGTACTTC. Its translation is CASSGTGGPYEQYF.

V and J are TRBV7-9 and TRBJ2-2, with D maybe TRBD2 (6 bases). The CDR3 totals 13 residues. Per germline, CDR1 SEHNR and CDR2 FQNEAQ (reference sequence). Trimming shortened V by 11 bases and J by 5 bases, and 15 bases separated the two germline ends. CDR3 coding DNA: TGTGCCGCCCCCGGGGCGGGGACCGGGGAGCTGTTTTTT. It translates to CAAPGAGTGELFF.

Here the CDR3 reads CASSQDRVGGPTYEQYF. The CDR3 DNA follows: TGCGCCAGCAGCCAAGATCGGGTGGGAGGCCCTACCTACGAGCAGTACTTC. The chain is built from TRBV4-1 and TRBJ2-7; the D gene is possibly TRBD2 (6 bases). This CDR3 has 17 amino acids. CDR1 and CDR2 (germline): MGHRA, YSYEKL. Trimming cost V 0 bases and J 2 bases, with 17 bases left between them.